This entry lists 23 T cell receptor beta chains sequenced from one sample in a study of molecular identifiers for immune sequencing clone quantification. From the PCR reads, TCRdb called clonotypes with MiXCR, one entry per CDR3 protein. The sample carries more than 450,000 distinct CDR3 sequences, about 26% recorded once. Sequencing was done on a sample of naive CD8+ T cells from blood, with Jurkat cell RNA spiked in. Described subset: FACS-sorted CD8+CD4-CCR7+CD45RA+ naive T cells. The receptor source for this set is a human donor in good health. Some libraries in this study had Jurkat cell RNA spiked in.

This clonotype has at least ten counts. The chain recombines TRBV4-1 with TRBJ2-7, with 9 nucleotides matching TRBD1. CDR1 is MGHRA, CDR2 YSYEKL, per germline. There are 15 residues in the CDR3. Trimming removed 4 bases from V and 5 bases from J; junction bases left unmatched: 9. CDR3 nucleotides: TGCGCCAGCAGCCTCTCCGGGACAGGGTTCCACGAGCAGTACTTC. It translates to CASSLSGTGFHEQYF.

This clonotype was counted between two and nine times. The CDR3 protein is CASSDRGALYEQYF. The CDR3, as DNA: TGTGCCAGCAGCGATAGGGGTGCCCTTTACGAGCAGTACTTC. J is TRBJ2-7 and V is TRBV11-2; weak D call: TRBD1 (5 bases). V lost 5 bases and J lost 4, with 15 bases in between. The CDR3 has 14 amino acids. CDR1 SGHAT and CDR2 FQNNGV come from the germline V gene.

The table lists this clonotype with many counts. This chain joins TRBV2 and TRBJ2-3; 7 nucleotides match TRBD1. V dropped 6 bases and J dropped 5; count of bases not matched to a gene: 5. The CDR3 extends over 13 amino acids. Per the germline V gene, CDR1 is SNHLY and CDR2 is FYNNEI. The CDR3 bases are TGTGCCAGCAGAGGGACAGCCCAAGATACGCAGTATTTT. Translation: CASRGTAQDTQYF.

The sample holds a few counts of this clonotype. The gene calls are TRBV5-1 and TRBJ2-7; TRBD2 might be the D (5 bases). The CDR3 runs to 9 residues. Per germline, CDR1 SGHRS and CDR2 YFSETQ. V lost 4 bases and J 13 bases, leaving 9 bases between the germline ends. The CDR3 coding sequence is TGCGCCAGCAGCCCGGGGTCCTACTTC. Translating it yields CASSPGSYF.

The chain recombines TRBV6-2 or TRBV6-3 with TRBJ2-2; no reliable D call. Between the trimmed V and J ends, which lost 8 bases and 5 bases, there was a span of 12 bases. Germline CDR1 MNHEY, CDR2 SVGEGT. This CDR3 has 13 amino acids. The CDR3 sequence is CASGPTLTGELFF. CDR3 nucleotide sequence: TGTGCCAGCGGGCCAACCCTAACCGGGGAGCTGTTTTTT.

Concerning this clonotype: With a much larger clone just one base away, this may be a read error. The V gene is TRBV12-3 or TRBV12-4, the J gene TRBJ2-3, with 11 nucleotides matching TRBD2. The CDR3 runs to 17 residues. CDR3 nucleotide sequence: TGTGCCTGCAGTCCCTCACGGACTAGCGGGCCCACAGATACGCAGTATTTT. This codes for CACSPSRTSGPTDTQYF.

As for this clonotype: Compared with germline, one end of the junction differs, possibly owing to a read error. The V and J genes are TRBV6-5 and TRBJ1-1; D ambiguous. The germline V gene has CDR1 MNHEY and CDR2 SVGAGI. The CDR3 has 12 residues. The CDR3 loop reads CTSSYSVGEAFF. CDR3 DNA sequence: TGTACCAGCAGTTATTCAGTAGGCGAAGCTTTCTTT.

The J gene is TRBJ2-3, the V gene TRBV13; no clear D gene. Trimming pared 1 base from V and 5 bases from J, leaving 22 bases between. The CDR3 contains 18 residues. Germline V gene lookup returns CDR1 PRHDT and CDR2 FYEKMQ (reference sequence). CDR3 sequence (DNA): TGTGCCAGCAGCTTAGTGTACTCCGGCCCAAAAGCTCGAGATACGCAGTATTTT. It encodes CASSLVYSGPKARDTQYF.

This clonotype was seen repeatedly, ten times or more. V is TRBV3-1 and J is TRBJ2-4, with a weak D call TRBD1 (5 bases). The CDR3 is made up of 15 amino acids. V was cut by 0 bases and J by 4 bases, with 10 bases left in between. CDR1 and CDR2 (germline): LGHDT, YNNKEL (reference sequence). This chain's CDR3 is CASSQDGQGKNIQYF. CDR3 sequence (DNA): TGTGCCAGCAGCCAAGATGGCCAGGGTAAAAACATTCAGTACTTC.

This chain links TRBV2 with TRBJ2-7, with TRBD2 matching over 11 bases. Trimming removed 8 bases from V and 0 bases from J; junction bases left unmatched: 3. The germline V gene encodes CDR1 SNHLY and CDR2 FYNNEI. The CDR3 extends over 14 amino acids. The CDR3 sequence is CASGTSGFSYEQYF. The CDR3 nucleotides read TGTGCCAGCGGGACTAGCGGCTTCTCCTACGAGCAGTACTTC.

This clonotype was counted many times. The chain carries TRBV29-1 and TRBJ1-1; D gene ambiguous. Germline CDR1 reads SQVTM; CDR2 reads ANQGSEA. The CDR3 loop spans 11 amino acids. V was trimmed by 3 bases and J by 10 bases, leaving 12 bases between them. The CDR3 sequence is CSVDAGRGAFF. In DNA form, the CDR3 reads TGCAGCGTTGATGCAGGTCGGGGAGCTTTCTTT.

As regards this clonotype: Just one base apart from a much larger clone, this may be a read error. This chain joins TRBV29-1 and TRBJ2-7; 7 nucleotides line up with TRBD1. Germline V gene sequence: CDR1 SQVTM, CDR2 ANQGSEA. This CDR3 is built from 12 residues. The CDR3 coding sequence is TGCGGCGTTAAGACAGGGACCTACGAGCAGTACTTC. This translates into CGVKTGTYEQYF.

V is TRBV7-9 and J is TRBJ2-7, with 8 nucleotides matching TRBD1. Germline CDR1 and CDR2: SEHNR and FQNEAQ (reference sequence). The CDR3 contains 15 residues. V lost 8 bases, J lost 5 bases, and 14 bases stayed unmatched. As DNA, the CDR3 is TGTGCCAGCGGGCTGGCGGACAGGGAAATCAACGAGCAGTACTTC. Protein: CASGLADREINEQYF. Full variable domain (missing parts from reference TRBV7-9 and TRBJ2-7): DTGVSQNPRHKITKRGQNVTFRCDPISEHNRLYWYRQTLGQGPEFLTYFQNEAQLEKSRLLSDRFSAERPKGSFSTLEIQRTEQGDSAMYLCASGLADREINEQYFGPGTRLTVT.

This clonotype appeared many times. This rearrangement joins TRBV7-2 to TRBJ2-1, with 7 positions matching TRBD1. CDR1 is SGHTA and CDR2 is FQGNSA in the germline V gene. V lost 4 bases and J lost 0; bases outside the gene matches: 3. The CDR3 has 15 residues. The CDR3 sequence: CASSSGQSSYNEQFF. CDR3 nucleotide sequence: TGTGCCAGCAGCTCGGGACAGAGCTCCTACAATGAGCAGTTCTTC.

This clonotype appeared a few times. One end of the junction fails to match germline, which may point to a read error. The chain links TRBV30 to TRBJ2-1; D remains ambiguous. The germline gives CDR1 GTSNPN, CDR2 SVGIG (reference sequence). The CDR3 covers 11 residues. The CDR3 DNA reads TGTGCCAGGAGAGCTTTAAATGAGCAGTTCTTC. Translated, it gives CARRALNEQFF.

A few counts support this clonotype. At one boundary the junction diverges from the germline segment, which might be a read error. This chain joins TRBV5-3 and TRBJ2-3; D may be TRBD1 (5 bases). TRBV5-3 is an ORF, and what it does is uncertain. The CDR3 loop spans 16 amino acids. The CDR3 loop is CASSSGVRVHTDTQYF. CDR3 bases: TGTGCCAGCAGCTCTGGAGTCAGGGTTCACACAGATACGCAGTATTTT.

This clonotype was seen a few times. This sequence joins TRBV4-1 and TRBJ2-5; D possibly corresponds to TRBD2 (5 bases). Germline V CDR1 and CDR2: MGHRA, YSYEKL. V lost 0 bases, J lost 3 bases, and 8 bases lay in between. This CDR3 contains 14 residues. CDR3 amino acids: CASSQDSGEETQYF. CDR3 coding DNA: TGCGCCAGCAGCCAAGATTCCGGGGAAGAGACCCAGTACTTC.

This clonotype has just a few counts. This chain links TRBV27 with TRBJ2-3; the match to TRBD2 covers 8 bases. The CDR3 is 15 amino acids. CDR1 is MNHEY and CDR2 is SMNVEV in the germline V gene (reference sequence). Trimming took 5 bases from V and 6 from J; bases not matched to a gene: 10. CDR3 region: CASSKPGLDVDTQYF. In DNA form, the CDR3 reads TGTGCCAGCAGTAAACCGGGACTAGATGTCGATACGCAGTATTTT.

J is TRBJ1-6 and V is TRBV7-9, with D possibly matching TRBD1 (5 bases). CDR1 and CDR2 from the germline V gene are SEHNR and FQNEAQ (reference sequence). With 0 bases removed from V and 8 bases from J, the gap between germline ends came to 5 bases. The CDR3 extends over 13 amino acids. Here the CDR3 DNA reads TGTGCCAGCAGCTTAGCGGGGGATTCACCCCTCCACTTT. It is translated as CASSLAGDSPLHF.

This clonotype was observed a handful of times. The chain employs TRBV14 and TRBJ1-1; no definite D call. Looked up from germline, CDR1 is SGHDN and CDR2 is FVKESK. This CDR3 spans 15 amino acids. Trimming pared 4 bases from V and 3 bases from J, leaving 15 bases between. DNA for the CDR3: TGTGCCAGCAGCCGACGGGCCCCCTGGGACACTGAAGCTTTCTTT. The encoded protein is CASSRRAPWDTEAFF.

This clonotype was counted many times. The genes are TRBV4-1 and TRBJ2-3; D not resolved. From germline, CDR1 is MGHRA and CDR2 YSYEKL. The CDR3 has 13 amino acids. Trimming pared 1 base from V and 3 bases from J, leaving 5 bases between. CDR3 amino acids: CASSQGRTDTQYF. CDR3 nucleotide sequence: TGCGCCAGCAGCCAAGGTCGGACAGATACGCAGTATTTT.

On this clonotype itself: This may stem from a read error, because a much larger clone lies one nucleotide away. The genes are TRBV5-1 and TRBJ2-5; 10 bases map to TRBD2. The CDR3 is 16 amino acids. Per the germline V gene, CDR1 is SGHRS and CDR2 is YFSETQ. DNA of the CDR3: TGCGCCAGCAGCTTGGTGATAGCGGGGGGCCAAGAGACCCCGTACTTC. It codes for CASSLVIAGGQETPYF.

The chain uses TRBV30 and TRBJ1-1, with D possibly being TRBD1 (5 bases). The CDR3 runs to 15 residues. The germline gives CDR1 GTSNPN, CDR2 SVGIG (reference sequence). The V end lost 0 bases, the J end lost 4 bases, and 15 bases lay between the germline ends. CDR3 coding DNA: TGTGCCTGGAGTGTTGGTCCGGGGCCCAGCACTGAAGCTTTCTTT. Protein: CAWSVGPGPSTEAFF. The complete variable domain, with remaining parts taken from reference TRBV30 and TRBJ1-1, reads SQTIHQWPATLVQPVGSPLSLECTVEGTSNPNLYWYRQAAGRGLQLLFYSVGIGQISSEVPQNLSASRPQDRQFILSSKKLLLSDSGFYLCAWSVGPGPSTEAFFGQGTRLTVV.